This record looks at one TCR beta chain sequence and its context. The data derive from a study of control samples from healthy donors and cancer patients. The data were produced by immunoSEQ multiplex PCR, yet TCRdb's version contains in-frame clones alone and is incomplete. The table has 130,000 to 150,000 clones, about 93% seen once. This TCR derives from a man between 60 and 75 years old with colorectal cancer. The sample consisted of PBMCs.

The CDR3 region is CSASAGPLGQFF. In DNA, the CDR3 is TGCAGTGCTAGTGCTGGGCCCCTGGGGCAGTTCTTC. The rearrangement joins TRBV20-1 to TRBJ2-1; D call uncertain. The CDR3 consists of 12 residues. Trimming took 3 bases from V and 12 from J, leaving 15 bases between them. In germline, CDR1 is DFQATT, CDR2 SNEGSKA (reference sequence).